A single sample is the source of the 8 T cell receptor beta chains below, sequenced in a study of T cell changes during pregnancy in multiple sclerosis. Some clones are missing from TCRdb's copy, which holds only in-frame ones; the method was immunoSEQ multiplex PCR. In the table there are around 70,000 clones, around 90% of which are singletons. The starting material was peripheral blood, obtained after pregnancy. The receptors were sampled from a female donor with multiple sclerosis, enrolled in a pregnancy study.

V gene TRBV7-2 combines with J gene TRBJ1-4; D is ambiguous. V dropped 1 base and J dropped 8 bases, with 11 bases sitting between them. The germline V gene encodes CDR1 SGHTA and CDR2 FQGNSA. The CDR3 length is 14 residues. Here the CDR3 reads CASSLGLAEEKLFF. The CDR3 DNA reads TGTGCCAGCAGCTTAGGGCTAGCTGAGGAAAAACTGTTTTTT. The full variable domain, its missing parts supplied by reference TRBV7-2 and TRBJ1-4, is GAGVSQSPSNKVTEKGKDVELRCDPISGHTALYWYRQSLGQGLEFLIYFQGNSAPDKSGLPSDRFSAERTGGSVSTLTIQRTQQEDSAVYLCASSLGLAEEKLFFGSGTQLSVL.

The rearrangement uses TRBV28 and TRBJ1-5; 9 bases are a match to TRBD1. The CDR3 totals 15 residues. The ends lost 3 bases at V and 10 bases at J; junction bases unmatched: 10. Germline CDR1 MDHEN, CDR2 SYDVKM. CDR3 coding DNA: TGTGCCAGCAGTTTGCCCGAACAGGGGGCGTACCCCCAGCATTTT. This gives the protein CASSLPEQGAYPQHF.

V and J are TRBV4-2 and TRBJ2-7; 7 positions match TRBD2. Losses at the gene ends were 1 base for V and 2 bases for J; bases not matched to a gene: 8. The CDR3 contains 16 residues. CDR1 is LGHNA, CDR2 YNFKEQ, per germline. The CDR3 DNA sequence: TGTGCCAGCAGCCAAGCCGGCGCGGGAGTCACCTACGAGCAGTACTTC. Translating it yields CASSQAGAGVTYEQYF.

This sequence joins TRBV30 and TRBJ1-1, with unresolved D. The V and J ends lost 5 bases and 1 base respectively, with 11 bases between them. There are 13 residues in the CDR3. Germline V gene data show CDR1 as GTSNPN and CDR2 as SVGIG (reference sequence). The CDR3 DNA is TGTGCCTGGGACCCTACAGCGAACACTGAAGCTTTCTTT. It is translated as CAWDPTANTEAFF.

The J gene is TRBJ2-7, the V gene TRBV27; D gene ambiguous. The germline gives CDR1 MNHEY, CDR2 SMNVEV (reference sequence). The CDR3 totals 11 residues. The V and J ends lost 5 bases and 7 bases respectively, with 9 bases between them. The CDR3 here is CASSHLREQYF. DNA of the CDR3: TGTGCCAGCAGTCACCTTAGAGAGCAGTACTTC.

V and J are TRBV2 and TRBJ2-7; no definite D call. CDR3 size: 14 residues. Germline loops: CDR1 SNHLY, CDR2 FYNNEI. V was pared by 4 bases and J by 3 bases, with 13 bases between. The CDR3 sequence: CASSGVVPSYEQYF. The CDR3 DNA follows: TGTGCCAGCAGTGGAGTGGTCCCAAGCTACGAGCAGTACTTC.

The chain uses TRBV6-1 and TRBJ1-2; unclear D gene. V was pared by 1 base and J by 7 bases, with 10 bases between. The CDR3 runs 13 residues. CDR1 and CDR2 from the germline V gene are MNHNS and SASEGT. The DNA of the CDR3 is TGTGCCAGCAGTGAAGAAAAACAGTCTGGCTACACCTTC. Protein: CASSEEKQSGYTF.

V and J are TRBV29-1 and TRBJ2-5; possible D gene TRBD2, 5 bases. Trimming removed 4 bases at V and 3 bases at J, with 9 bases between. Germline CDR1 and CDR2: SQVTM and ANQGSEA. The CDR3 covers 12 residues. The DNA of the CDR3 is TGCAGCGTTGTTTCCGGGGAAGAGACCCAGTACTTC. Translation gives CSVVSGEETQYF.